This entry is about one TCR beta chain. It lacks a known antigen. It has no much larger one-base neighbor in the sample; base qualities were not kept. Different DNA sequences within this sample yield the same CDR3. Using the deep immunoSEQ assay, TCR CDR3 regions were amplified from genomic DNA by multiplex PCR. For each cell subset, the extracted genomic DNA was distributed evenly across all wells of several immunoSEQ 96-well plates, and each plate served as one replicate. For sorted subsets, approximately 210 ng genomic DNA, equal to tens of thousands of T cell genomes, was loaded into each replicate PCR. The purified libraries were quantified using a Qubit 3.0 fluorometer, sized with a Bioanalyzer 2100, and then quantified again using the KAPA Library Quantification kit. Every immunoSEQ 96-well plate was sequenced on a separate single-read 150-cycle Illumina NextSeq 550 flow cell. The published analysis was carried out like this. Because the immunoSEQ output held only junctional sequences and lacked quality scores, the filtering could not match the filtering applied to full-length reads. To assign V/J genes and CDR3, sequences were annotated using PyIR, a Python wrapper for IgBLAST v1.9, with IMGT germline references. Reads were removed for weak V/J assignments (E-value above 1e-6), missing CDR3, stop codons, out-of-frame junctions, or ambiguous translated residues. V3J clonotypes were defined by identical inferred V gene, J gene, and CDR3 amino acid sequence. To compute the percentage overlap between repertoires, the number of shared unique clonotypes was divided by the size of the smaller repertoire. Repertoire richness was assessed with RTK rarefaction, the Chao1 estimator, and Recon v2.1 estimates of unobserved clonotypes. OLGA was used to compute generation probabilities for all TCRbeta clonotypes that the gDNA method yielded from several donors. Here the immuneACCESS table is served through TCRdb, limited to in-frame sequences with V and J called. Missing clones are a known gap in these copies; in checked studies unresolved V genes cover under half, and the rest lacks a known reason. V, J and clone size are those of that table, while D and trimming were read from the DNA. For this sample the table gives 2 million to 3 million clones, of which 90% to 95% were detected only once. The ten largest clonotypes hold approximately 0.35% of the sample.

The data originate from a study of shared clonotypes between healthy human individuals (dated by TCRdb to 2018 to 2020). About the full investigation: The cohort comprised two women and a few men aged 18 to 49 years. Different laboratories and diverse techniques were used to prepare libraries and sequence TCR repertoires, to increase sequencing depth and limit assay-specific biases. Per donor, leukapheresis produced somewhere between about 0.94 and 9.5 billion PBMCs. Blood TCR repertoires of a handful of healthy adults were deeply sequenced to estimate repertoire size and the extent of clonotype sharing between individuals. Per donor, three plates each were used for CD4 naive and CD4 memory, two for CD8 naive, and one for CD8 memory. What the work shows at the level of the full study, not this receptor alone: Sampling was restricted to blood, and TCR repertoires in tissue are likely to differ from TCR repertoires in blood. Sharing across four donors was observed for roughly 5% of naive CD4, over 3% of naive CD8, 2% to 2.5% of memory CD4, and about 0.39% of memory CD8 clonotypes. Naive subsets generally had larger estimated clonotype richness than memory subsets. The genetic and exposure-history diversity represented was limited by the small number of donors. Even with the large sequencing depth, rarefaction of the sorted-subset datasets indicated that sequencing was incomplete. Compared with non-shared clonotypes, clonotypes shared by all four sorted-subset donors had higher generation probabilities. Pairwise subsampling led to the expectation that sequencing depth would affect the degree of clonotype sharing among donors.

The donors were healthy, HIV-negative adults who had no recently reported acute infections or vaccinations. All donors were Caucasian adults living in Nashville, Tennessee, USA. CD4+ T cells were enriched through magnetic negative selection, after which naive cells were positively selected on CD45RA and the remaining negative fraction served as the memory subset. Blood was collected by leukapheresis, and PBMCs were isolated by Ficoll-Histopaque density gradient centrifugation and then cryopreserved in liquid nitrogen vapor phase. Analytical flow cytometry was used to check the purity and quantity of each magnetically sorted T cell population. Genomic DNA was isolated from every sorted fraction and measured by UV absorbance on a Nanodrop 2000c. The CDR3 runs 14 residues from the cysteine to the phenylalanine. Kept here is only the CDR3 DNA, which spans 42 bases and is read in frame from base 1. CDR1 and CDR2 are read off the germline V gene as KGHSH and LQKENI. Relative to germline, V is 2 bases shorter and J is 1 base shorter, with 8 bases between their ends.

The TCR originated in a young man in good health. Some clones in this sample may be carry-over from other donors' samples. The sample comprised naive CD4+ T cells from PBMCs. Per the publication, the cell subset or site label means: CD45RA+ positively selected. This receptor chain uses TRBV18 and TRBJ2-5; the D gene is perhaps TRBD2, on 6 matching bases. The CDR3 has the sequence CASSPLAVQETQYF. The DNA is TGTGCCAGCTCACCATTAGCGGTCCAAGAGACCCAGTACTTC. Extended through the reference TRBV18 and TRBJ2-5 proteins, this CDR3 yields the full variable domain: NAGVMQNPRHLVRRRGQEARLRCSPMKGHSHVYWYRQLPEEGLKFMVYLQKENIIDESGMPKERFSAEFPKEGPSILRIQQVVRGDSAAYFCASSPLAVQETQYFGPGTRLLVL.